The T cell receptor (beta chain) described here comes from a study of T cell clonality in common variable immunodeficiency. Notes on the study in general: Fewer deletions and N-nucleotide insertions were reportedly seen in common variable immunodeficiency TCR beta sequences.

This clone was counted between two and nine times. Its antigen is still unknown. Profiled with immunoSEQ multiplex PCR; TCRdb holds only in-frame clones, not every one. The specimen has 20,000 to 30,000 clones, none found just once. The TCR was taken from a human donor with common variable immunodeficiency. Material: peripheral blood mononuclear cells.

CDR3 DNA, as far as it was read: TGTGCCAGCAGTTACTACAGGGAGAACACTGAA. Protein sequence: CASSYYRENTE. From start to end, the CDR3 is CASSYYRENTEAFF. V and J are TRBV6-2 or TRBV6-3 and TRBJ1-1; TRBD1 might be the D (6 bases). The sequence runs out 3 residues before the end of the CDR3; the remainder is reconstructed from the germline J gene. The V gene lost 1 base and the J gene lost 1 base, with 7 bases spanning the gap. Per the germline V gene, CDR1 is MNHEY and CDR2 is SVGEGT. The CDR3 is 14 residues long.